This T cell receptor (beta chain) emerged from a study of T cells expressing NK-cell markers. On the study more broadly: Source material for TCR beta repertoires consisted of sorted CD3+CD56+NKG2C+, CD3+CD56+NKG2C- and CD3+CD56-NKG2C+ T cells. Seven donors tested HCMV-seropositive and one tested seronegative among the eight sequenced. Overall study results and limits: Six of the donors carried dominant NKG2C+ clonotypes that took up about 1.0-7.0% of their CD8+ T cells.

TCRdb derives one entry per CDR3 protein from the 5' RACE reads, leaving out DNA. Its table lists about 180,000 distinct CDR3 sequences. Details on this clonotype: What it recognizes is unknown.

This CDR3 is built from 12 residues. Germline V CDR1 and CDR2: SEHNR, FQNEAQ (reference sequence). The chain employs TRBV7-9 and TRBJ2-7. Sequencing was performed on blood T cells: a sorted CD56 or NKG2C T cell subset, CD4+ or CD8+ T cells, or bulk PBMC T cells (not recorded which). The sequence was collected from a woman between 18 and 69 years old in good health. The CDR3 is CASSLVPSEQYF.